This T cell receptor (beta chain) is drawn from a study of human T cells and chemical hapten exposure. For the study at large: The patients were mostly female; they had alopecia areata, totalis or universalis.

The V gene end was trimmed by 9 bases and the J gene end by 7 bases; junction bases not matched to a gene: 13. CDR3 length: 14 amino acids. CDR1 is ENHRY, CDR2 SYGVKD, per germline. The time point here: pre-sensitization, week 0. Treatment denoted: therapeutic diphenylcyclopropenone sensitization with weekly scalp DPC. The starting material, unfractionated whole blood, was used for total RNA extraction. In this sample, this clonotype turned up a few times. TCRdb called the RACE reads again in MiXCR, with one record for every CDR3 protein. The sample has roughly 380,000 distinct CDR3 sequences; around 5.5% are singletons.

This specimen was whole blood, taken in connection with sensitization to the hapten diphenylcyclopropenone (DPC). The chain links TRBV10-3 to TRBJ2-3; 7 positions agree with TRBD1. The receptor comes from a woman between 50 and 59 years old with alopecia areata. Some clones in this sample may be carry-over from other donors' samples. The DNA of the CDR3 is TGTGCCATTCTACCCGACAGGGATCAAAATACGCAGTATTTT. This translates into CAILPDRDQNTQYF.